The table lists the clone carrying this TCR beta chain with a few counts. The source of the sample is a study of blood T cell repertoires in COVID-19. Background on the study: Both acute and convalescent COVID-19 samples were obtained from the United States, Italy and Spain.

As originally analysed: Reference gene primer amplification in the assay estimated nucleated cell counts. The protocol was immunoSEQ multiplex PCR, while the TCRdb copy is restricted to in-frame clones and leaves out a portion. From that table come the V and J calls and clone size; the DNA was used to work out D and trimming. The data show tens of thousands of clones, with over 70% seen just once and less than 55% held by the top ten. The CDR3 consists of 15 residues. Germline-derived CDR1 and CDR2 are SGHDN and FVKESK. After removal of 5 bases from V and 4 bases from J, the junction contained 5 bases not matched to a gene.

The receptor's source is a woman over 75 with active or convalescent COVID-19. The specimen sequenced was peripheral blood. The chain employs TRBV14 and TRBJ2-1, with 10 bases matching TRBD1. DNA for the CDR3: TGTGCCAGCAGCTACCCGGGACAGGGGTACAATGAGCAGTTCTTC. Translating gives CASSYPGQGYNEQFF.